A single sample gave rise to the 6 T cell receptor beta chains below, sequenced in a study of T cell responses to AZD1222 COVID-19 vaccine. The assay was immunoSEQ multiplex PCR, and TCRdb's table has in-frame clones only and misses some. The table records approximately 160,000 clones, more than 70% of them present only once. The material sequenced was peripheral blood, taken on day 0 of MenACWY control vaccination. These TCRs come from an adult in good health.

The chain uses TRBV11-3 and TRBJ2-3; TRBD2 aligns across 10 bases. V was pared by 4 bases and J by 6 bases, with 13 bases of the junction left unmatched. This CDR3 spans 17 amino acids. Germline V gene data show CDR1 as SGHNT and CDR2 as YENEEA. The CDR3 is CASSSRRTSGTSDTQYF. In DNA, the CDR3 is TGTGCCAGCAGCTCGCGACGGACTAGCGGTACTAGCGATACGCAGTATTTT.

This clone was seen only once. V gene TRBV6-5 combines with J gene TRBJ2-7, with D tentatively TRBD2 (6 bases). The V gene's germline CDR1 is MNHEY and CDR2 SVGAGI. Between the trimmed V and J ends, which lost 5 bases and 8 bases, there was a span of 10 bases. The CDR3 runs to 11 residues. The CDR3 here is CASSLASQQYF. DNA for the CDR3: TGTGCCAGCAGTCTAGCGTCACAGCAGTACTTC.

V is TRBV7-2 and J is TRBJ2-5; perhaps TRBD1 as D (6 bases). CDR3 length: 13 residues. The germline CDR1 and CDR2 sequences are SGHTA and FQGNSA. The V gene lost 6 bases and the J gene lost 5 bases, with 13 bases spanning the gap. Here the CDR3 reads CASRTLRGETQYF. The CDR3 nucleotides are TGTGCCAGCAGAACACTTAGGGGGGAGACCCAGTACTTC.

This clone was found once. V is TRBV5-8 and J is TRBJ2-3, with D possibly being TRBD1 (6 bases). V was pared by 4 bases and J by 4 bases, with 10 bases between. The CDR3 consists of 13 residues. CDR1 and CDR2 (germline): SGHTS, YDEGEE. The CDR3 DNA reads TGTGCCAGCAGCCATACAGGGCCAGATACGCAGTATTTT. It yields the protein CASSHTGPDTQYF. Complete variable domain (other parts from reference TRBV5-8 and TRBJ2-3): EAGVTQSPTHLIKTRGQQATLRCSPISGHTSVYWYQQALGLGLQFLLWYDEGEERNRGNFPPRFSGRQFPNYSSELNVNALELEDSALYLCASSHTGPDTQYFGPGTRLTVL.

The chain links TRBV18 to TRBJ1-1; 9 bases map to TRBD1. Trimming took 3 bases from V and 3 from J; bases not matched to a gene: 11. The CDR3 covers 17 residues. Germline V gives CDR1 KGHSH, CDR2 LQKENI. As DNA, the CDR3 is TGTGCCAGCTCACCTTTTATATCACGACAGGGGGACACTGAAGCTTTCTTT. This gives the protein CASSPFISRQGDTEAFF.

V gene TRBV18 combines with J gene TRBJ2-6; 8 bases align to TRBD1. CDR3 length: 15 residues. V shed 4 bases, J shed 2 bases, and the junction held 1 base outside the gene matches. Germline V gene data show CDR1 as KGHSH and CDR2 as LQKENI. CDR3 sequence: CASSLQGAGANVLTF. For the CDR3, the DNA is TGTGCCAGCTCACTACAGGGGGCTGGGGCCAACGTCCTGACTTTC.